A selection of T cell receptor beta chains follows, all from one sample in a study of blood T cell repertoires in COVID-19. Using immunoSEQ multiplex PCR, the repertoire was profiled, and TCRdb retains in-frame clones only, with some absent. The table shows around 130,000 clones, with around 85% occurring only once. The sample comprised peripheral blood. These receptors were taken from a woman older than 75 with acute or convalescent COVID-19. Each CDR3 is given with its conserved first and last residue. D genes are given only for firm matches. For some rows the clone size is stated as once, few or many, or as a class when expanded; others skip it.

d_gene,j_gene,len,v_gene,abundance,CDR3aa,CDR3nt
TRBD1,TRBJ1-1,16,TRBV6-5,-,CASSYTLTGEDTEAFF,TGTGCCAGCAGTTACACCTTGACAGGGGAGGACACTGAAGCTTTCTTT
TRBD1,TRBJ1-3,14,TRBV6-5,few,CASSETGPGNTIYF,TGTGCCAGCAGCGAGACAGGGCCTGGAAACACCATATATTTT
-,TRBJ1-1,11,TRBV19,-,CASTLNTEAFF,TGTGCCAGTACCCTAAACACTGAAGCTTTCTTT
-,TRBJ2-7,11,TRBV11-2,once,CASSSLYEQYF,TGTGCCAGCAGCAGCCTCTACGAGCAGTACTTC
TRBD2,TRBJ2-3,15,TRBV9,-,CASSVVGGGTDTQYF,TGTGCCAGCAGCGTAGTGGGGGGGGGCACAGATACGCAGTATTTT
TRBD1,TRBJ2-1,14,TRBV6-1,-,CASNPGQGSNEQFF,TGTGCCAGCAATCCGGGACAGGGTAGCAATGAGCAGTTCTTC
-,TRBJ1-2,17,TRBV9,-,CASSPTGGGGLGYGYTF,TGTGCCAGCAGCCCAACCGGCGGGGGGGGGCTAGGCTATGGCTACACCTTC
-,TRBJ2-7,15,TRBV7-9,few,CASSLKVSLRDEQYF,TGTGCCAGCAGCTTAAAAGTCTCTTTGCGGGACGAGCAGTACTTC
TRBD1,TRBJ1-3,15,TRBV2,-,CASMRQTGRGNTIYF,TGTGCCAGTATGAGACAGACAGGGAGAGGAAACACCATATATTTT
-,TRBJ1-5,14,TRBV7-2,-,CASSLSGGGQPQHF,TGTGCCAGCAGCTTATCTGGGGGGGGTCAGCCCCAGCATTTT
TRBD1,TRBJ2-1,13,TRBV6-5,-,CASRRTGGAEQFF,TGTGCCAGCAGACGGACAGGGGGCGCTGAGCAGTTCTTC
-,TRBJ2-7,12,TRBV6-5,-,CATSLNPYEQYF,TGTGCCACCTCTCTAAATCCCTACGAGCAGTACTTC
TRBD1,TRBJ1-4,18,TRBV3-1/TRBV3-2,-,CASSANLGQGRRNEKLFF,TGTGCCAGCAGCGCCAACTTAGGACAGGGGCGAAGGAATGAAAAACTGTTTTTT
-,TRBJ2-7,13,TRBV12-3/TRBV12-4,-,CASSLGQGSEQYF,TGTGCCAGCAGTTTAGGCCAGGGGTCCGAGCAGTACTTC
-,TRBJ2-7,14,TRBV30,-,CAWSGGAGSYEQYF,TGTGCCTGGAGTGGAGGCGCCGGCTCCTACGAGCAGTACTTC
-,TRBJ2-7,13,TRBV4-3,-,CASSRTRSYEQYF,TGCGCCAGCTCAAGAACTAGATCCTACGAGCAGTACTTC
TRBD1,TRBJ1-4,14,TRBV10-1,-,CASSPGDREEKLFF,TGCGCCAGCAGTCCCGGGGACAGGGAGGAAAAACTGTTTTTT
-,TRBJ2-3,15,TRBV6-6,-,CASRSRPQGTDTQYF,TGTGCCAGCAGGTCCAGGCCCCAGGGCACAGATACGCAGTATTTT
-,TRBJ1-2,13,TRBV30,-,CAWRATRSYGYTF,TGTGCCTGGAGGGCCACCCGCTCCTATGGCTACACCTTC
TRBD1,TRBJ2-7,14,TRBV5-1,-,CASSPGTGIYEQYF,TGCGCCAGCAGCCCCGGGACAGGGATCTACGAGCAGTACTTC
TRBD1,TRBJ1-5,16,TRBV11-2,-,CASSPRRQGGNQPQHF,TGTGCCAGCAGCCCCAGGAGACAGGGAGGTAATCAGCCCCAGCATTTT
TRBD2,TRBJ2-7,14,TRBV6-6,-,CASTSGGAGYEQYF,TGTGCCAGCACCTCCGGGGGGGCCGGCTACGAGCAGTACTTC
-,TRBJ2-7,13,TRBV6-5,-,CASGWGQSYEQYF,TGTGCCAGCGGTTGGGGGCAGTCCTACGAGCAGTACTTC
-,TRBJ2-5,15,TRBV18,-,CASSPPRTDVETQYF,TGTGCCAGCTCACCACCCCGGACAGACGTGGAGACCCAGTACTTC
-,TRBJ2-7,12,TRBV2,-,CASGVGAYEQYF,TGTGCCAGCGGGGTAGGGGCCTACGAGCAGTACTTC
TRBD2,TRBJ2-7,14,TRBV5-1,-,CASSLAGGSYEQYF,TGCGCCAGCAGCTTAGCGGGGGGCTCCTACGAGCAGTACTTC
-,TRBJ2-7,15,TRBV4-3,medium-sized,CASSQAARGAYEQYF,TGCGCCAGCAGCCAAGCTGCCAGGGGCGCCTACGAGCAGTACTTC
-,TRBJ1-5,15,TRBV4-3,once,CASSQVWAPNQPQHF,TGCGCCAGCAGCCAAGTTTGGGCCCCCAATCAGCCCCAGCATTTT
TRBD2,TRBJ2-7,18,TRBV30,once,CAWSDRTGLAGSAYEQYF,TGTGCCTGGAGCGACCGTACGGGACTAGCGGGATCAGCCTACGAGCAGTACTTC
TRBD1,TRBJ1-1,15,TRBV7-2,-,CASSLVGDRETEAFF,TGTGCCAGCAGCTTAGTAGGGGACAGGGAAACTGAAGCTTTCTTT
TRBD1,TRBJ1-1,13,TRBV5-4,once,CASSRDRNTEAFF,TGTGCCAGCAGCCGGGACAGGAACACTGAAGCTTTCTTT
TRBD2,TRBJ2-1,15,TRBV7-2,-,CASSFEAGEYNEQFF,TGTGCCAGCAGCTTTGAAGCGGGAGAATACAATGAGCAGTTCTTC
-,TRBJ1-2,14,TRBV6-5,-,CASSYSSGNYGYTF,TGTGCCAGCAGTTACTCGAGCGGTAACTATGGCTACACCTTC
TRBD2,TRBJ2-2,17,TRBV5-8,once,CASSLGVAGANTGELFF,TGTGCCAGCAGTTTGGGGGTAGCGGGAGCGAACACCGGGGAGCTGTTTTTT
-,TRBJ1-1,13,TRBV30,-,CAWSMTVNTEAFF,TGTGCCTGGAGTATGACAGTGAACACTGAAGCTTTCTTT
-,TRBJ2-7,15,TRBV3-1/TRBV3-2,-,CASSQAYGASYEQYF,TGTGCCAGCAGCCAAGCTTATGGAGCCTCCTACGAGCAGTACTTC
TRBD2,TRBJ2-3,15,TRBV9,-,CASSASGLGADTQYF,TGTGCCAGCAGCGCCAGCGGACTAGGAGCAGATACGCAGTATTTT
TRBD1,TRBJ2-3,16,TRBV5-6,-,CASSLEPGQGADTQYF,TGTGCCAGCAGCTTGGAACCGGGACAGGGAGCAGATACGCAGTATTTT
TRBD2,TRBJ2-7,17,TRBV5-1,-,CASSFSTVQRGTYEQYF,TGCGCCAGCAGCTTCTCTACTGTGCAGCGGGGGACCTACGAGCAGTACTTC
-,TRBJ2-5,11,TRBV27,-,CASSSQETQYF,TGTGCCAGCAGTTCGCAAGAGACCCAGTACTTC
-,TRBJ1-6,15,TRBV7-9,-,CASSLVSGASSPLHF,TGTGCCAGCAGCTTAGTTTCAGGGGCCAGTTCACCCCTCCACTTT
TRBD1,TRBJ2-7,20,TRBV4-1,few,CASSLLSSRSDRGYSYEQYF,TGCGCCAGCAGCCTGTTGAGTAGTCGATCTGACAGGGGATATTCCTACGAGCAGTACTTC